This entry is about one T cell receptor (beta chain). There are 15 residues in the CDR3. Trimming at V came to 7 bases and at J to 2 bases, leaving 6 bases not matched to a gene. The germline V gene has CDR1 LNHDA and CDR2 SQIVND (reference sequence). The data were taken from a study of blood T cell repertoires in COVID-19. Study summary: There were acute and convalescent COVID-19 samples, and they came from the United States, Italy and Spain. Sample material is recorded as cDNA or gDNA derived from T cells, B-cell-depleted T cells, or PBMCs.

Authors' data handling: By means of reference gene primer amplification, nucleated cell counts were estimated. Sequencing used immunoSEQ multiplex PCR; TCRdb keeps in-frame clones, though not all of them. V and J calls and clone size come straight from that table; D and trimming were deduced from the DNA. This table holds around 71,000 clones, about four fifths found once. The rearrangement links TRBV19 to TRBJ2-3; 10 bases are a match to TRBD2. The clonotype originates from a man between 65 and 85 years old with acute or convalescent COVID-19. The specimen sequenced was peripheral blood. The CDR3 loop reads CASTGLAASTDTQYF. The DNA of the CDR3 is TGTGCCAGTACCGGACTAGCGGCTTCCACAGATACGCAGTATTTT.